This section outlines one T cell receptor (beta chain) sequence together with its context. This entry belongs to a study of ipilimumab plus nivolumab after autologous stem cell transplantation. This CDR3 has 17 residues. Germline V gene sequence: CDR1 PRHDT, CDR2 FYEKMQ (reference sequence). V was pared by 1 base and J by 2 bases, with 6 bases of the junction left unmatched. Patients received nivolumab 3 mg/kg at weeks 1, 4, 7, 10, then fortnightly to week 26. Clones were sequenced by immunoSEQ multiplex PCR, and TCRdb holds only the in-frame ones, with some missing. The profile covers over 15,000 clones, with approximately 80% appearing a single time and about a third taken by the ten largest.

J is TRBJ2-5 and V is TRBV13; 11 bases fit TRBD2. This clonotype was obtained from a male donor with diffuse large B-cell lymphoma. The specimen comprised PBMCs, sampled in a trial of ipilimumab plus nivolumab as post-transplant consolidation. CDR3 nucleotide sequence: TGTGCCAGCAGCTTAGCCAGACTAGCGGGACGGCAAGAGACCCAGTACTTC. Translation gives CASSLARLAGRQETQYF.